One and the same sample provided the 7 T cell receptor beta chains below, sequenced in a study of control samples from healthy donors and cancer patients. Repertoires were generated with immunoSEQ multiplex PCR, while TCRdb's copy carries only in-frame clones and drops some. The repertoire holds 90,000 to 150,000 clones, with roughly 88% as singletons. The sequenced sample was blood. All receptors derive from a man between 35 and 55 years old in good health.

This clone has more than one count but fewer than ten. CDR3: CASSRPGGTGGGEQYF. The CDR3 DNA follows: TGTGCCAGCTCCCGCCCCGGAGGCACAGGGGGCGGTGAGCAGTACTTC. V and J are TRBV18 and TRBJ2-7, with 9 nucleotides matching TRBD1. V shed 6 bases and J 7 bases; nucleotides not matched to a gene: 16. CDR1 KGHSH and CDR2 LQKENI come from the germline V gene. The CDR3 totals 16 residues.

CDR3 coding DNA: TGTGCCAGTGGCAGAGGGAGCGGTTCACCCCTCCACTTT. Its protein product is CASGRGSGSPLHF. V is TRBV2 and J is TRBJ1-6; no firm D call. CDR3 length: 13 residues. V gave up 9 bases and J gave up 9 bases, with 15 bases separating them. Germline V CDR1 and CDR2: SNHLY, FYNNEI.

The genes are TRBV7-8 and TRBJ2-4; no clear D gene. Trimming took 2 bases from V and 7 from J, leaving 9 bases between them. CDR1 SGHVS and CDR2 FQNEAQ come from the germline V gene. The CDR3 sequence is 13 residues long. The CDR3 spells CASSLSVRNIQYF. The CDR3 DNA follows: TGTGCCAGCAGCTTAAGTGTCAGGAACATTCAGTACTTC.

As regards this clone: One end of the junction varies from germline; a read error may be responsible. This sequence joins TRBV12-3 or TRBV12-4 and TRBJ2-7; 9 bases agree with TRBD2. This CDR3 has 13 amino acids. The CDR3 region is CASSSPIGSGGSF. The CDR3 DNA follows: TGTGCCAGCAGCTCTCCTATAGGTAGCGGGGGCTCCTTC.

This clone was recorded only once. The chain recombines TRBV7-2 with TRBJ1-1; D not resolved. Deletions cut 1 base from V and 1 base from J, with 7 bases between. CDR1 is SGHTA, CDR2 FQGNSA, per germline. This CDR3 contains 14 residues. The CDR3 region is CASSLGAKNTEAFF. The DNA for the CDR3 is TGTGCCAGCAGCTTAGGAGCCAAGAACACTGAAGCTTTCTTT.

The V and J genes are TRBV27 and TRBJ1-5; 7 nucleotides align to TRBD1. The CDR3 extends over 15 amino acids. With 3 bases clipped from V and 5 bases from J, the junction kept 7 bases outside the gene matches. Germline values: CDR1 MNHEY, CDR2 SMNVEV (reference sequence). The CDR3 sequence: CASSFFRGEDQPQHF. The CDR3 bases are TGTGCCAGCAGTTTTTTCAGGGGGGAAGATCAGCCCCAGCATTTT.

This chain links TRBV21-1 with TRBJ1-1. TRBV21-1 is listed as a pseudogene. The CDR3 length is 13 residues. CDR3 amino acids: CASSKPANTEAFF. The CDR3 DNA is TGTGCCAGCAGCAAACCTGCGAACACTGAAGCTTTCTTT.